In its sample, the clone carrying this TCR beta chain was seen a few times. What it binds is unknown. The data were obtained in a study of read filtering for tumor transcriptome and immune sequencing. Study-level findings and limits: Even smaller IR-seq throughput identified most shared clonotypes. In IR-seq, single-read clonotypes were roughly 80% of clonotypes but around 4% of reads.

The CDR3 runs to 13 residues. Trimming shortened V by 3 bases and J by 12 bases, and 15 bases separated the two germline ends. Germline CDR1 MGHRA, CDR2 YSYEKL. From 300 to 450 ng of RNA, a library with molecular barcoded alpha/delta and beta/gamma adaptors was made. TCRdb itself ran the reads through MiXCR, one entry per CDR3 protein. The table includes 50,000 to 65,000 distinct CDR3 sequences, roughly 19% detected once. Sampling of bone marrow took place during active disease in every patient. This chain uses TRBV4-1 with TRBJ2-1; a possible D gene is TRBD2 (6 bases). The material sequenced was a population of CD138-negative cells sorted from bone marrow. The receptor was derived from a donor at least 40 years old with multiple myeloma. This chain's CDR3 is CASSQWRGERQFF. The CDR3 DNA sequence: TGCGCCAGCAGCCAGTGGCGCGGGGAAAGGCAGTTCTTC.